This entry lists 27 T cell receptor beta chains sequenced from one sample in a study of spatial heterogeneity in lung cancer. Study-level findings and limits: Within tumors, counts of expanded alpha and beta TCRs tracked tumor mutation counts.

Antigens for these TCRs are unknown. As to time point: sample taken at primary tumor resection. TCRdb re-analysed the 5' RACE reads in MiXCR, keeping a single row per CDR3 protein. The sample yields about 10,000 distinct CDR3 sequences, about 11% seen once. The input for sequencing was lung tumor tissue, taken at surgery. These receptor sequences come from a female donor with early-stage non-small cell lung cancer.

By share, this clonotype ranks as large. V gene TRBV13 combines with J gene TRBJ2-5, with D possibly matching TRBD1 (5 bases). The CDR3 length is 12 residues. Germline V gives CDR1 PRHDT, CDR2 FYEKMQ (reference sequence). V was cut by 5 bases and J by 3 bases, with 7 bases left in between. The CDR3 loop is CASSVQEETQYF. The CDR3 nucleotides are TGTGCCAGCAGCGTACAGGAAGAGACCCAGTACTTC.

The rearrangement joins TRBV7-2 to TRBJ2-3, with 15 bases matching TRBD2. This CDR3 contains 17 residues. Germline V gene lookup returns CDR1 SGHTA and CDR2 FQGNSA. The J segment lost 8 bases and the V segment lost 3 bases, leaving 9 bases of the junction unmatched. DNA of the CDR3: TGTGCCAGCAGCTTCGGGACTAGCGGGGGGTCATTTGGTACGCAGTATTTT. It yields the protein CASSFGTSGGSFGTQYF.

This clonotype was detected only a few times. The J gene is TRBJ1-2, the V gene TRBV29-1; D not resolved. CDR1 and CDR2 from the germline V gene are SQVTM and ANQGSEA. The CDR3 has 11 residues. Trimming took 2 bases from V and 9 from J, leaving 10 bases between them. Written as DNA, the CDR3 is TGCAGCGTTGAATTGGGTAGGAGCTACACCTTC. Translated: CSVELGRSYTF.

At least ten counts were recorded for this clonotype. CDR3 residues: CASSYKPTLTTGNEQFF. In nucleotides, the CDR3 is TGTGCCAGCAGTTACAAACCCACTCTTACGACAGGGAATGAGCAGTTCTTC. The chain joins TRBV6-2 or TRBV6-3 to TRBJ2-1; 7 bases are a match to TRBD1. V lost 2 bases to trimming and J lost 7 bases; unmatched junction nucleotides: 14. This CDR3 spans 17 amino acids. The germline CDR1 and CDR2 sequences are MNHEY and SVGEGT.

In this sample, this clonotype turned up many times. V and J are TRBV4-1 and TRBJ2-1, with D possibly TRBD2 on 5 matching bases. Trimming stripped 3 bases from V and 8 bases from J, with 14 bases between. Germline assignment: CDR1 MGHRA and CDR2 YSYEKL. This CDR3 is built from 14 residues. CDR3 sequence: CASSHLGSEDEQFF. CDR3 bases: TGCGCCAGCAGCCATTTGGGTTCGGAGGATGAGCAGTTCTTC.

Notes on this clonotype: A read error is possible here, since a much larger clone lies one base away. This likely comes from a read error, as the CDR3 has no conserved phenylalanine or tryptophan at its end. The J gene is TRBJ2-5, the V gene TRBV6-5; 9 nucleotides agree with TRBD1. The CDR3 totals 14 residues. Germline V gene data show CDR1 as MNHEY and CDR2 as SVGAGI. V trimming: 6 bases; J trimming: 5 bases; junction bases outside the gene matches: 7. CDR3 protein: CASSLTGGTETQYL. CDR3 coding DNA: TGTGCCAGCAGCCTGACAGGGGGGACGGAGACCCAGTACCTC.

This clonotype was picked up many times. This rearrangement joins TRBV7-2 to TRBJ2-1; TRBD2 matches at 14 bases. The trim removed 5 bases at V and 5 bases at J, leaving 8 bases unmatched. This CDR3 is 17 amino acids long. Germline CDR1 SGHTA, CDR2 FQGNSA. CDR3 bases: TGTGCCAGCAGCCCAAGACTGACTAGCGGGAGGGACAATGAGCAGTTCTTC. Residues: CASSPRLTSGRDNEQFF.

In regard to this clonotype: A read error may explain this, as a much larger clone is one base away. The J gene is TRBJ2-1, the V gene TRBV11-3; TRBD2 matches at 9 bases. The CDR3 runs 16 residues. V shed 1 base, J shed 9 bases, and the junction held 10 bases outside the gene matches. Per the germline V gene, CDR1 is SGHNT and CDR2 is YENEEA. The CDR3 here is CASSLAGTSWGSEQFF. The CDR3 DNA reads TGTGCCAGCAGCTTAGCCGGGACTAGCTGGGGGAGTGAGCAGTTCTTC.

By share, this clonotype counts as medium-sized (0.01 to 0.1%). The chain carries TRBV3-1 and TRBJ2-6; no definite D call. This CDR3 region has 12 residues. Germline V CDR1 and CDR2: LGHDT, YNNKEL (reference sequence). Trimming shortened V by 5 bases and J by 1 base, and 0 bases separated the two germline ends. The CDR3 coding sequence is TGTGCCAGCAGCTCTGGGGCCAACGTCCTGACTTTC. Amino acids: CASSSGANVLTF.

The chain couples TRBV28 to TRBJ2-1, with D unresolved. Trimming took off 5 bases at V and 5 bases at J, with 16 bases between the two ends. Germline V lookup: CDR1 MDHEN, CDR2 SYDVKM. The CDR3 contains 15 residues. The DNA for the CDR3 is TGTGCCAGCAGTAGCCTATCTCGCCGGGACAATGAGCAGTTCTTC. Amino acid sequence: CASSSLSRRDNEQFF.

This clonotype was seen at least ten times. V gene TRBV6-5 combines with J gene TRBJ2-1; TRBD2 matches 9 bases. Unmatched junction bases numbered 19, after V lost 0 bases and J lost 7 bases. Per germline, CDR1 MNHEY and CDR2 SVGAGI. The CDR3 consists of 20 residues. The CDR3 sequence is CASSYSSARGGRVRGNEQFF. The DNA of the CDR3 is TGTGCCAGCAGTTACTCGTCCGCAAGAGGCGGGAGGGTTCGGGGAAATGAGCAGTTCTTC.

This clonotype qualifies as medium-sized. The gene calls are TRBV12-3 or TRBV12-4 and TRBJ1-3; D gene ambiguous. Trimming removed 2 bases at V and 2 bases at J, with 10 bases between. The CDR3 totals 15 residues. Here the CDR3 reads CASSLYPRTGNTIYF. CDR3 nucleotide sequence: TGTGCCAGCAGTTTATATCCAAGGACTGGAAACACCATATATTTT.

By share, this clonotype counts as medium-sized (0.01 to 0.1%). The genes are TRBV6-6 and TRBJ2-7, with TRBD1 identical over 8 bases. From germline, CDR1 is MNHNY and CDR2 SVGAGI (reference sequence). The J segment lost 7 bases and the V segment lost 7 bases, leaving 9 bases of the junction unmatched. The CDR3 is made up of 13 amino acids. The CDR3 nucleotides read TGTGCCAGCACCTCGGACAGGGCGGGAGAGCAGTACTTC. It is translated as CASTSDRAGEQYF.

V and J are TRBV28 and TRBJ1-2, with D possibly being TRBD1 (6 bases). V was trimmed by 6 bases and J by 3 bases, leaving 14 bases between them. The germline V gene encodes CDR1 MDHEN and CDR2 SYDVKM. This CDR3 region has 14 residues. CDR3: CASSLGGGHYGYTF. Here the CDR3 DNA reads TGTGCCAGCAGCCTGGGGGGCGGCCACTATGGCTACACCTTC.

This clonotype was observed many times. The chain combines TRBV5-1 with TRBJ2-2; 10 bases match TRBD1. The germline gives CDR1 SGHRS, CDR2 YFSETQ. Trimming removed 3 bases from V and 7 bases from J; junction bases left unmatched: 6. This CDR3 spans 15 amino acids. DNA for the CDR3: TGCGCCAGCAGCTCCCGGGACAGGGGAATCGGGGAGCTGTTTTTT. It is translated as CASSSRDRGIGELFF.

This clonotype has a count of ten or more. The gene calls are TRBV19 and TRBJ1-1; D unclear. V was cut by 6 bases and J by 4 bases, with 9 bases left in between. The CDR3 length is 12 residues. CDR1 is LNHDA, CDR2 SQIVND, per germline (reference sequence). Written as DNA, the CDR3 is TGTGCCAGTAGCATTGGGAGCACTGAAGCTTTCTTT. Translation gives CASSIGSTEAFF. The entire variable domain, with the rest obtained from reference TRBV19 and TRBJ1-1, is as follows: DGGITQSPKYLFRKEGQNVTLSCEQNLNHDAMYWYRQDPGQGLRLIYYSQIVNDFQKGDIAEGYSVSREKKESFPLTVTSAQKNPTAFYLCASSIGSTEAFFGQGTRLTVV.

This clonotype was found many times. The chain employs TRBV29-1 and TRBJ2-7; D possibly matches TRBD1 or TRBD2 (5 bases each). Trimming cost V 3 bases and J 0 bases, with 9 bases left between them. The V gene's germline CDR1 is SQVTM and CDR2 ANQGSEA. This CDR3 is 13 amino acids long. The DNA for the CDR3 is TGCAGCGTTGAGGGGACCGACTCCTACGAGCAGTACTTC. This encodes CSVEGTDSYEQYF.

This clonotype was found many times. The chain is built from TRBV5-1 and TRBJ2-3; 13 bases are a match to TRBD2. This CDR3 has 20 residues. Germline CDR1 reads SGHRS; CDR2 reads YFSETQ. V was pared by 4 bases and J by 0 bases, with 14 bases of the junction left unmatched. This CDR3 reads CASSVRDGGLAGASTDTQYF. Written as DNA, the CDR3 is TGCGCCAGCAGCGTCCGGGACGGTGGACTAGCGGGGGCTAGCACAGATACGCAGTATTTT.

In its sample, this clonotype was seen many times. The gene calls are TRBV20-1 and TRBJ2-1; TRBD2 is a possible D gene (6 bases). CDR3 length equals 13 residues. The germline V gene has CDR1 DFQATT and CDR2 SNEGSKA (reference sequence). The CDR3 DNA reads as TGCAGGGGGGTGGAGGGTTCCTACAATGAGCAGTTCTTC. Translation gives CRGVEGSYNEQFF.

This clonotype was picked up many times. The chain links TRBV5-1 to TRBJ2-7, with D maybe TRBD1 (6 bases). The CDR3 totals 15 residues. Germline assignment: CDR1 SGHRS and CDR2 YFSETQ. V shed 5 bases and J shed 4 bases, with 19 bases lying between them. The CDR3 is CASSFDRPIFYEQYF. For the CDR3, the DNA is TGCGCCAGCAGTTTCGACAGGCCAATCTTTTACGAGCAGTACTTC.

This clonotype occurred many times. J is TRBJ1-2 and V is TRBV6-1; D unresolved. The CDR3 is 15 residues long. V gave up 4 bases and J gave up 5 bases, with 17 bases separating them. Germline CDR1 and CDR2: MNHNS and SASEGT. The CDR3 nucleotides read TGTGCCAGCAGTGTCCGGGCATCTGATCCGTATGGCTACACCTTC. Amino acid sequence: CASSVRASDPYGYTF.

V is TRBV2 and J is TRBJ2-5, with D uncertain. Deletions cut 5 bases from V and 5 bases from J, with 12 bases between. The CDR3 loop spans 13 amino acids. The germline V gene has CDR1 SNHLY and CDR2 FYNNEI. Written as DNA, the CDR3 is TGTGCCAGCAGTTGGGGAACTGGGGAGACCCAGTACTTC. This sequence encodes CASSWGTGETQYF.

This chain links TRBV12-3 or TRBV12-4 with TRBJ2-3; D call uncertain. This CDR3 is built from 13 residues. Trimming removed 4 bases at V and 1 base at J, with 6 bases between. The CDR3 reads CASSSWGTDTQYF. As DNA, the CDR3 is TGTGCCAGCAGTTCCTGGGGCACAGATACGCAGTATTTT.

Concerning this clonotype: A much larger clone lies one base from this, so it may be a read error. The chain recombines TRBV5-1 with TRBJ1-1; no definite D call. This CDR3 comprises 14 residues. Germline loops: CDR1 SGHRS, CDR2 YFSETQ. V lost 2 bases to trimming and J lost 4 bases, with 12 bases between them. The CDR3 DNA is TGCGCCAGCAGCTTCGGGAGTTTTGTCACTGAAGCTTTCTTT. Protein: CASSFGSFVTEAFF.

The table lists this clonotype with many counts. The chain links TRBV7-8 to TRBJ2-7, with 9 bases lining up with TRBD2. Looked up from germline, CDR1 is SGHVS and CDR2 is FQNEAQ. The CDR3 length is 16 residues. Germline trimming cut 1 base from V and 5 bases from J; bases unmatched to any gene: 9. Here the CDR3 reads CASSLDWNSGSNEQYF. The CDR3 DNA follows: TGTGCCAGCAGCTTAGATTGGAATAGCGGGAGCAACGAGCAGTACTTC.

This clonotype was detected only a few times. This chain links TRBV12-3 or TRBV12-4 with TRBJ2-7; no reliable D call. Trimming took off 1 base at V and 4 bases at J, with 8 bases between the two ends. The CDR3 contains 13 residues. The CDR3: CASSLEGKYEQYF. The CDR3 region has the DNA TGTGCCAGCAGTTTAGAGGGAAAGTACGAGCAGTACTTC.

This clonotype occurred a few times. The chain couples TRBV7-9 to TRBJ2-6; D ambiguous. The CDR3 loop spans 13 amino acids. Germline lookup yields CDR1 SEHNR and CDR2 FQNEAQ (reference sequence). Trimming took off 5 bases at V and 2 bases at J, with 4 bases between the two ends. CDR3: CASSAAGANVLTF. DNA of the CDR3: TGTGCCAGCAGCGCGGCTGGGGCCAACGTCCTGACTTTC.